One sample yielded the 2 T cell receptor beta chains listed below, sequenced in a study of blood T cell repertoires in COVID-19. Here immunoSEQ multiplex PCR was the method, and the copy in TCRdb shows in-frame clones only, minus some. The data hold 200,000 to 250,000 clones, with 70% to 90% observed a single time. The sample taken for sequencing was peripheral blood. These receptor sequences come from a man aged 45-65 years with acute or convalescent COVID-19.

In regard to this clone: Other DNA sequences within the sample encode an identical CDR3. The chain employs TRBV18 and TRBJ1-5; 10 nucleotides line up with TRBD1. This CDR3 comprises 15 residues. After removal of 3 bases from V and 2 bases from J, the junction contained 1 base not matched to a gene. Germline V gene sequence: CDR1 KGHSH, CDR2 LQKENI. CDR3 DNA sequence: TGTGCCAGCTCACCTGGACAGGGGGGCAATCAGCCCCAGCATTTT. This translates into CASSPGQGGNQPQHF.

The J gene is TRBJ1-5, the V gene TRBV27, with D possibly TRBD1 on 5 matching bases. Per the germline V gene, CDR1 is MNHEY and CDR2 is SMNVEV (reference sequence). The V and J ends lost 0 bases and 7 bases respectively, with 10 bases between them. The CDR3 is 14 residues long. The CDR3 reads CASSLSRVGQPQHF. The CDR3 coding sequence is TGTGCCAGCAGTTTATCCAGGGTTGGGCAGCCCCAGCATTTT.